What follows are 10 T cell receptor beta chains derived from one specimen sequenced in a study of T cell responses to AZD1222 COVID-19 vaccine. Method: immunoSEQ multiplex PCR; TCRdb's copy keeps in-frame clones and lacks some. Of around 95,000 clones listed, approximately 87% are singletons. The specimen comprised peripheral blood, sampled on day 0 of AZD1222 vaccination. These receptor sequences come from an adult in good health.

This sequence joins TRBV5-1 and TRBJ2-1; 10 nucleotides line up with TRBD2. The CDR3 sequence is 15 residues long. Trimming removed 2 bases from V and 8 bases from J; junction bases left unmatched: 7. Per germline, CDR1 SGHRS and CDR2 YFSETQ. CDR3 DNA: TGCGCCAGCAGCTTTTCTAGCGGGAGACGGGATGAGCAGTTCTTC. This encodes CASSFSSGRRDEQFF.

This clone was observed a single time. The chain links TRBV5-1 to TRBJ2-5; 7 nucleotides match TRBD2. V shed 0 bases and J 5 bases; nucleotides not matched to a gene: 4. This CDR3 contains 14 residues. Germline V gene data show CDR1 as SGHRS and CDR2 as YFSETQ. CDR3 region: CASSLGAGRETQYF. In DNA, the CDR3 is TGCGCCAGCAGCTTGGGAGCGGGGAGGGAGACCCAGTACTTC.

As concerns this clone: A junction end diverges from the germline sequence, so it may reflect a read error. This chain links TRBV6-1 with TRBJ1-1, with D maybe TRBD1 (5 bases). The CDR3 runs 13 residues. CDR1 is MNHNS and CDR2 is SASEGT in the germline V gene. The CDR3, as DNA: TGTGCCAGCAGTGAAATGACGGACACAGAAGCTTTCTTT. Its translation is CASSEMTDTEAFF.

For this clone: Distinct nucleotide sequences in the sample also encode this CDR3. This chain links TRBV5-1 with TRBJ1-5; possible D gene TRBD1, 6 bases. V lost 0 bases, J lost 1 base, and 8 bases lay in between. The V gene's germline CDR1 is SGHRS and CDR2 YFSETQ. The CDR3 has 15 amino acids. CDR3 region: CASSLEGGSNQPQHF. The DNA for the CDR3 is TGCGCCAGCAGCTTGGAAGGGGGAAGCAATCAGCCCCAGCATTTT.

This chain connects TRBV10-1 to TRBJ2-5; D call uncertain. From germline, CDR1 is WNHNN and CDR2 SYGVQD (reference sequence). CDR3 length: 14 amino acids. V was shortened by 3 bases and J by 1 base, with 9 bases between the two germline ends. The CDR3: CASSESRTQETQYF. Here the CDR3 DNA reads TGCGCCAGCAGTGAAAGCAGGACCCAAGAGACCCAGTACTTC.

The chain is built from TRBV5-1 and TRBJ1-5; D unresolved. The V and J ends lost 4 bases and 7 bases respectively, with 12 bases between them. This CDR3 has 13 residues. Germline values: CDR1 SGHRS, CDR2 YFSETQ. The DNA of the CDR3 is TGCGCCAGCAGCCAATCGGGCGGGCAGCCCCAGCATTTT. The encoded protein is CASSQSGGQPQHF.

V is TRBV27 and J is TRBJ1-1; D possibly corresponds to TRBD1 (6 bases). The CDR3 is made up of 16 amino acids. Trimming left V 3 bases short and J 0 bases short, with 14 bases between. Germline CDR1 MNHEY, CDR2 SMNVEV (reference sequence). The CDR3 sequence: CASSFGQGYLNTEAFF. As DNA, the CDR3 is TGTGCCAGCAGTTTCGGGCAGGGGTACTTGAACACTGAAGCTTTCTTT.

This rearrangement joins TRBV4-1 to TRBJ1-3; the D gene is possibly TRBD1 (5 bases). The germline V gene has CDR1 MGHRA and CDR2 YSYEKL. The CDR3 loop spans 16 amino acids. Trimming pared 1 base from V and 1 base from J, leaving 11 bases between. The CDR3 protein is CASSQAGLGSGNTIYF. In DNA form, the CDR3 reads TGCGCCAGCAGCCAAGCGGGACTGGGGTCTGGAAACACCATATATTTT.

This chain uses TRBV5-1 with TRBJ1-3; 7 bases match TRBD1. CDR1 and CDR2 (germline): SGHRS, YFSETQ. The CDR3 covers 16 residues. With V trimmed by 5 bases and J by 2 bases, 10 bases remained unmatched. In DNA form, the CDR3 reads TGCGCCAGCAGACGAACAGGGGATCGGGCTGGAAACACCATATATTTT. Its protein is CASRRTGDRAGNTIYF.

The CDR3 is CSVVTSANYGYTF. CDR3 in DNA: TGCAGCGTTGTTACATCAGCTAACTATGGCTACACCTTC. V gene TRBV29-1 combines with J gene TRBJ1-2; no definite D call. The CDR3 has 13 residues. Germline CDR1 SQVTM, CDR2 ANQGSEA. Between the trimmed V and J ends, which lost 4 bases and 0 bases, there was a span of 9 bases.